Listed here is a single TCR beta chain. This entry comes from a study of control samples from healthy donors and cancer patients. TCRdb keeps only in-frame clones here, not all; method: immunoSEQ multiplex PCR. Among 200,000 to 250,000 clones listed, roughly 94% were seen once. V lost 4 bases to trimming and J lost 0 bases; unmatched junction nucleotides: 5. The CDR3 is 14 residues long. Germline CDR1 is GTSNPN and CDR2 is SVGIG (reference sequence). Specimen: blood. This clonotype originated in a man aged 45 to 65 in good health. The chain links TRBV30 to TRBJ1-2; 7 nucleotides agree with TRBD1. CDR3 sequence reads: CAWTPGQPNYGYTF. In DNA form, the CDR3 reads TGTGCCTGGACCCCGGGACAGCCTAACTATGGCTACACCTTC. The entire variable domain, with the rest obtained from reference TRBV30 and TRBJ1-2, is as follows: SQTIHQWPATLVQPVGSPLSLECTVEGTSNPNLYWYRQAAGRGLQLLFYSVGIGQISSEVPQNLSASRPQDRQFILSSKKLLLSDSGFYLCAWTPGQPNYGYTFGSGTRLTVV.